This TCR beta chain was retrieved from a study of blood T cell repertoires in COVID-19. As originally analysed: By means of reference gene primer amplification, nucleated cell counts were estimated. Data came from immunoSEQ multiplex PCR; TCRdb stores just in-frame clones and leaves some out. The DNA gave D and trimming, while V, J and clone size come from that table. The sample lists approximately 170,000 clones, around 80% occurring once. After removal of 5 bases from V and 2 bases from J, the junction contained 5 bases not matched to a gene. Germline V lookup: CDR1 MNHEY, CDR2 SVGAGI. The CDR3 sequence is 15 residues long.

Material for sequencing was peripheral blood. V is TRBV6-5 and J is TRBJ2-7; 11 bases agree with TRBD2. This TCR derives from a woman between 70 and 85 years old who had recovered from COVID-19. The CDR3 sequence is CASSKGLAATYEQYF. CDR3 coding DNA: TGTGCCAGCAGTAAGGGACTAGCGGCCACCTACGAGCAGTACTTC.